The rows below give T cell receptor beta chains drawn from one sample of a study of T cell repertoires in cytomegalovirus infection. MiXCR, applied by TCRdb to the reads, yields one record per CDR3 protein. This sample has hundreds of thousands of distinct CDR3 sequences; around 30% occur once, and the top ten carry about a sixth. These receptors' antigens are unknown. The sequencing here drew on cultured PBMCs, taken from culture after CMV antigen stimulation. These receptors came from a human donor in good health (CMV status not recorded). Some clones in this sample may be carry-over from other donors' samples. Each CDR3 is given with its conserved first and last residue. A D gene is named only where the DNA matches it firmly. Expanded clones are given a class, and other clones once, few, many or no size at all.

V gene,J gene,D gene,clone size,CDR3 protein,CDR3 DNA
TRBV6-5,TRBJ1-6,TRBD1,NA,CASSRTGNYNSPLHF,TGTGCCAGCAGCCGGACAGGGAATTATAATTCACCCCTCCACTTT
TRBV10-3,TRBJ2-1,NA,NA,CAIKRPTDNEQFF,TGTGCCATCAAACGCCCTACCGACAATGAGCAGTTCTTC
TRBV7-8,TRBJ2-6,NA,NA,CASSVGNRSSGANVLTF,TGTGCCAGCAGCGTGGGGAACAGGAGCTCTGGGGCCAACGTCCTGACTTTC
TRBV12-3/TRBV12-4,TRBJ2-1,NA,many,CASSFTGTYNEQFF,TGTGCCAGCAGTTTTACGGGGACCTACAATGAGCAGTTCTTC
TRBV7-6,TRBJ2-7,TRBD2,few,CASSLGTSNHEQYF,TGTGCCAGCAGCTTGGGGACTAGCAACCACGAGCAGTACTTC
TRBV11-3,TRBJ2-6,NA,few,CASRRANVLTF,TGTGCCAGCAGGAGGGCCAACGTCCTGACTTTC
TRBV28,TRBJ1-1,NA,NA,CANRPIGRTMNTEAFF,TGTGCCAACAGACCGATAGGACGGACCATGAACACTGAAGCTTTCTTT
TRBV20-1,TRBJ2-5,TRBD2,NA,CSASQTSGRLETQYF,TGCAGTGCTTCTCAGACTAGCGGGAGGTTGGAGACCCAGTACTTC
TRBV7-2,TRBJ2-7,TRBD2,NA,CASSTPGLREQYF,TGTGCCAGCAGCACACCGGGACTACGCGAGCAGTACTTC
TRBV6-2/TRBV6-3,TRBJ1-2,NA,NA,CASSYSFAGTNYGYTF,TGTGCCAGCAGTTACTCGTTCGCAGGGACAAACTATGGCTACACCTTC
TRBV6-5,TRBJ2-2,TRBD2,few,CASSSGLAGVLASGELFF,TGTGCCAGCAGTTCGGGACTAGCGGGAGTCCTCGCTTCCGGGGAGCTGTTTTTT
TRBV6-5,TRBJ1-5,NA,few,CASSYSRGGQPQHF,TGTGCCAGCAGTTACTCGCGGGGAGGTCAGCCCCAGCATTTT
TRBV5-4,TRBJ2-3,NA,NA,CASSLDSLPDTQYF,TGTGCCAGCAGCTTGGATAGTCTCCCAGATACGCAGTATTTT
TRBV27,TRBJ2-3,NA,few,CASRGSTDTQYF,TGTGCCAGCAGGGGAAGCACAGATACGCAGTATTTT
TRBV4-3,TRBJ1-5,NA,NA,CASSQVEGQPQHF,TGCGCCAGCAGCCAAGTTGAGGGTCAGCCCCAGCATTTT
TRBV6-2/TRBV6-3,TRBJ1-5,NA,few,CASSYTGAINQPQHF,TGTGCCAGCAGTTACACCGGGGCTATCAATCAGCCCCAGCATTTT
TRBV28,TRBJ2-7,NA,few,CASSHGLYSYEQYF,TGTGCCAGCAGCCACGGACTGTACTCCTACGAGCAGTACTTC
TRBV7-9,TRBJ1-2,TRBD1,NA,CASTWRIDRGGGYTF,TGTGCCAGCACCTGGCGAATCGACAGGGGTGGTGGCTACACCTTC
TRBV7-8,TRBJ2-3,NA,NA,CASSPILAGDRTDTQYF,TGTGCCAGCAGCCCCATACTAGCCGGGGATAGGACAGATACGCAGTATTTT